In this sample, the clone carrying this T cell receptor (beta chain) turned up a few times. Its antigen is still unknown. One end of the junction fails to match germline, which may point to a read error. This CDR3 is built from 11 residues. CDR1 GTSNPN and CDR2 SVGIG come from the germline V gene (reference sequence). The data belong to a study of beta chain features in type 1 diabetes. Study observations and caveats: TCRB CDR3 length was moderately but significantly reduced in all four CD4+ subsets of Type 1 diabetes patients. Patients and controls would be equally affected if PCR favored shorter templates.

The sequenced template was cDNA made from the entire isolated RNA. TCRdb's copy holds only in-frame clones and misses some; the assay was immunoSEQ multiplex PCR. The repertoire holds about 160,000 clones, with roughly 8% as singletons. The receptor was isolated from a man aged 18 to 29 with type 1 diabetes. Sequencing was carried out using central memory CD4+ T cells from blood. The chain has TRBV30 and TRBJ1-2; TRBD1 is a possible D gene (6 bases). In nucleotides, the CDR3 is TGTGCCTGGAGTCCCCTGGGACAACCCGACTTC. Its protein is CAWSPLGQPDF.